The entry that follows covers one T cell receptor beta chain sequence. This may be a read error, as it is one base from a much larger clone. Samples came from axillary lymph nodes draining the breast cancer. After removal of 3 bases from V and 6 bases from J, the junction contained 3 bases not matched to a gene. There are 15 residues in the CDR3. Germline loops: CDR1 SGHRS, CDR2 YFSETQ. The data stem from a study of breast tumors, draining lymph nodes, adjacent tissues. TCRdb re-analysed the multiplex PCR reads in MiXCR, keeping a single row per CDR3 protein. Here the sample spans approximately 210,000 distinct CDR3 sequences, 34% being singletons.

The receptor was isolated from a female donor with breast cancer. Some clones in this sample may be carry-over from other donors' samples. V usage is TRBV5-1 and J usage is TRBJ2-1; 13 bases line up with TRBD2. The sample taken for sequencing was axillary lymph node tissue. CDR3 DNA sequence: TGCGCCAGCAGCTCGGGACTAGCGGGATGCAATGAGCAGTTCTTC. Protein: CASSSGLAGCNEQFF.